The 5 T cell receptor beta chains reported below all come from one sample, sequenced in a study of T cells after yellow fever vaccination. Using its own MiXCR run on the 5' RACE reads, TCRdb lists one record per CDR3 protein. The table includes tens of thousands of distinct CDR3 sequences, about 6.3% detected once. The specimen comprised CD8+ T cells not binding an NS4B(214-222) dextramer, sorted from PBMCs, sampled about 49 days after the first yellow fever vaccination. The receptors here all came from a young man who received the YFV17D yellow fever vaccine.

The chain uses TRBV24-1 and TRBJ2-3; maybe TRBD1 (6 bases). Germline loops: CDR1 KGHDR, CDR2 SFDVKD. The ends were cut back, 2 bases at V and 5 bases at J, with 10 bases in the middle. The CDR3 spans 14 residues. CDR3 loop: CATSDSSGEDTQYF. CDR3 sequence (DNA): TGTGCCACCAGTGATTCCTCAGGGGAAGATACGCAGTATTTT.

This clonotype was seen at least ten times. The chain recombines TRBV7-9 with TRBJ2-7; 7 bases fit TRBD2. CDR1 and CDR2 (germline): SEHNR, FQNEAQ (reference sequence). The CDR3 contains 16 residues. V was pared by 5 bases and J by 3 bases, with 13 bases of the junction left unmatched. The CDR3 DNA reads TGTGCCAGCAGCCCCTCTTCCGGGCAGCGGGGCTACGAGCAGTACTTC. This codes for CASSPSSGQRGYEQYF.

This clonotype showed up just a few times. This chain joins TRBV10-3 and TRBJ1-1; TRBD1 agrees at 9 bases. Germline values: CDR1 ENHRY, CDR2 SYGVKD. V was clipped by 6 bases and J by 2 bases; unmatched bases: 13. This CDR3 contains 17 residues. The CDR3 sequence is CAIRERGQGGFNTEAFF. The CDR3 coding sequence is TGTGCCATCAGAGAGCGGGGACAGGGAGGTTTTAACACTGAAGCTTTCTTT.

This sequence joins TRBV6-1 and TRBJ2-2; perhaps TRBD1 as D (6 bases). V was pared by 9 bases and J by 3 bases, with 17 bases between. There are 15 residues in the CDR3. Germline values: CDR1 MNHNS, CDR2 SASEGT. The CDR3 sequence: CASCPTGLYTGELFF. The CDR3 region has the DNA TGTGCCAGTTGTCCGACAGGACTCTACACCGGGGAGCTGTTTTTT.

This clonotype was seen a few times. This CDR3 reads CASSLGALNTGELFF. The CDR3 coding sequence is TGTGCCAGCAGCTTAGGAGCCTTGAACACCGGGGAGCTGTTTTTT. V is TRBV7-9 and J is TRBJ2-2; D is ambiguous. Germline V CDR1 and CDR2: SEHNR, FQNEAQ (reference sequence). The V gene lost 1 base and the J gene lost 1 base, with 7 bases spanning the gap. The CDR3 spans 15 residues.